The rows below give T cell receptor beta chains drawn from one sample of a study of shared clonotypes between healthy human individuals. Sequencing was performed with immunoSEQ multiplex PCR; in TCRdb, only in-frame clones are kept and a portion is missing. The data hold around 1,900,000 clones, with about 93% observed a single time. Material for sequencing was naive CD8+ T cells from PBMCs. The receptors derive from a man aged 18 to 29 in good health. Some clones in this sample may be carry-over from other donors' samples. Each CDR3 is given with its conserved first and last residue. The D gene is left open where the match is weak. Where a row states a size, it is once, few, many or the class of an expanded clone; other rows omit it.

clone_size j_call v_call d_call cdr3_nt cdr3_aa
. TRBJ2-7 TRBV7-2 . TGTGCCAGCAGCTCCTTGTACGAGCAGTACTTC CASSSLYEQYF
. TRBJ2-1 TRBV27 . TGTGCCAGCAGTTTATCGTGGTTGGCGCGGGAGCAGTTCTTC CASSLSWLAREQFF
. TRBJ2-7 TRBV6-5 . TGTGCCAGCAGAACAAATACCCGTGGTGAGCAGTACTTC CASRTNTRGEQYF
. TRBJ1-4 TRBV19 . TGTGCCAGTAGTATGTATCGGGACTTAGCTAATGAAAAACTGTTTTTT CASSMYRDLANEKLFF
. TRBJ2-7 TRBV6-1 . TGTGCCAGCAGTGAAGGTGTCAGGGTCGCAGGCTCCTACGAGCAGTACTTC CASSEGVRVAGSYEQYF
. TRBJ2-5 TRBV7-8 . TGTGCCAGCAGCTTACTCCAAGAGACCCAGTACTTC CASSLLQETQYF
once TRBJ1-4 TRBV29-1 . TGCAGCGTTGAAGATCCTGGCGGGCTCGGAACTAATGAAAAACTGTTTTTT CSVEDPGGLGTNEKLFF
once TRBJ2-7 TRBV7-7 . TGTGCCAGCAGCCCCGGAGGGGCTGGGGAGCAGTACTTC CASSPGGAGEQYF
. TRBJ2-1 TRBV27 . TGTGCCAGCAGTCACGGGGACCCTTACAATGAGCAGTTCTTC CASSHGDPYNEQFF
. TRBJ2-2 TRBV7-9 . TGTGCCAGCACTAAAACGGGGGTAGGCACCGGGGAGCTGTTTTTT CASTKTGVGTGELFF
. TRBJ2-5 TRBV18 TRBD1 TGTGCCAGCTCACCAATCGGTCCAGGGGGCGGTGAGACCCAGTACTTC CASSPIGPGGGETQYF
. TRBJ2-2 TRBV9 . TGTGCCAGCAGCCCCCTGGGGTACACCGGGGAGCTGTTTTTT CASSPLGYTGELFF
. TRBJ1-1 TRBV10-3 TRBD1 TGTGCCATCAGTGAGCCAGGGGGCGAGGACACTGAAGCTTTCTTT CAISEPGGEDTEAFF
. TRBJ1-4 TRBV27 . TGTGCCAGCACCACTATCGACGGTGAAAAACTGTTTTTT CASTTIDGEKLFF
. TRBJ2-1 TRBV28 . TGTGCCAGCAGTTTATGGGGGGCAGGCCCGAATGAGCAGTTCTTC CASSLWGAGPNEQFF
. TRBJ2-1 TRBV29-1 . TGCAGCGTTGAGGGCCCTGTATATGAGCAGTTCTTC CSVEGPVYEQFF
. TRBJ2-1 TRBV28 TRBD2 TGTGCCAGCACCCCCGCGGGAGCCGGGAATGAGCAGTTCTTC CASTPAGAGNEQFF
. TRBJ2-1 TRBV2 . TGTGCCAGCAAGCGGGTCGGGGGTGAGCAGTTCTTC CASKRVGGEQFF
. TRBJ2-1 TRBV5-1 TRBD2 TGCGCCAGCAGCTCCTCCCTAGCGGGAACCTACAATGAGCAGTTCTTC CASSSSLAGTYNEQFF
. TRBJ1-5 TRBV29-1 . TGCAGCGTTGGACCCGGGGGAAGCAATCAGCCCCAGCATTTT CSVGPGGSNQPQHF
. TRBJ2-5 TRBV11-2 TRBD1 TGTGCCAGCAGCTTAGTTCACGGACAGGGATGGAATCTAGAGACCCAGTACTTC CASSLVHGQGWNLETQYF
. TRBJ1-5 TRBV6-5 TRBD1 TGTGCCAGCACCACAGGGGGTCAGCCCCAGCATTTT CASTTGGQPQHF
few TRBJ1-2 TRBV27 . TGTGCCAGCAGCCGTAGGGGGGTCGGAGGCTACACCTTC CASSRRGVGGYTF
. TRBJ2-7 TRBV27 . TGTGCCAGCAGTTCGATTGGGCGCGAGCAGTACTTC CASSSIGREQYF
. TRBJ2-1 TRBV27 . TGTGCCAGCAGTTCGGACCTTGCCAATGAGCAGTTCTTC CASSSDLANEQFF
. TRBJ1-1 TRBV9 . TGTGCCAGCAGCCCGGGGCAGAACACTGAAGCTTTCTTT CASSPGQNTEAFF
. TRBJ2-2 TRBV5-6 . TGTGCCAGCAGCTTGTGGTCCGGGGAGCTGTTTTTT CASSLWSGELFF
. TRBJ1-5 TRBV19 . TGTGCCAGTGGAGGGTCCGGGGCTCGGCAGCCCCAGCATTTT CASGGSGARQPQHF
. TRBJ2-2 TRBV7-3 TRBD1 TGTGCCAGCAGCTTAACCTTAGGACAGGAGGCCGGGGAGCTGTTTTTT CASSLTLGQEAGELFF
. TRBJ2-5 TRBV6-5 . TGTGCCAGCAGTTACTCGTCAGATTGGGAGACCCAGTACTTC CASSYSSDWETQYF
. TRBJ2-7 TRBV28 . TGTGCCAGCAGTCCAGTCGGGGTATTTGGCTCCTACGAGCAGTACTTC CASSPVGVFGSYEQYF
. TRBJ1-5 TRBV27 . TGTGCCAGCAGTTTATCGACAGCCAGCAATCAGCCCCAGCATTTT CASSLSTASNQPQHF
. TRBJ2-1 TRBV10-3 . TGTGCCATCAGTGAGTCTCTAGGCTCGAATGAGCAGTTCTTC CAISESLGSNEQFF
. TRBJ1-5 TRBV11-2 . TGTGCCAGCGGCATACAGGGAAATCAGCCCCAGCATTTT CASGIQGNQPQHF
. TRBJ2-1 TRBV5-4 . TGTGCCAGCAGCTTGGGAAACTGGTTATCGGGCCCGCATGAGCAGTTCTTC CASSLGNWLSGPHEQFF
. TRBJ2-5 TRBV19 TRBD2 TGTGCCAGTAGTAAGGGGACTAGCGGGCGCTGGGAGACCCAGTACTTC CASSKGTSGRWETQYF
once TRBJ2-7 TRBV6-1 TRBD1 TGTGCCAGCAGGCAGGGGGCGAACCAGTACTTC CASRQGANQYF
. TRBJ1-2 TRBV7-2 . TGTGCCAGCAGCTTAGTTTCTGGGAACTATGGCTACACCTTC CASSLVSGNYGYTF
. TRBJ2-1 TRBV4-1 . TGCGCCAGCAGCCAACCAAAAAAATCCAACTCCCCTGGATACAATGAGCAGTTCTTC CASSQPKKSNSPGYNEQFF
few TRBJ1-3 TRBV6-5 TRBD1 TGTGCCAGCAGTTACTCGCAGGGGGCGGGAAACACCATATATTTT CASSYSQGAGNTIYF
once TRBJ2-5 TRBV15 TRBD1 TGTGCCACCAGCAGAGAGAACAGGGGGCAAGAGACCCAGTACTTC CATSRENRGQETQYF
once TRBJ1-5 TRBV18 TRBD1 TGTGCCAGCTCACTCCGGGACAGGCCCAAGGTTGGCAATCAGCCCCAGCATTTT CASSLRDRPKVGNQPQHF
. TRBJ2-7 TRBV9 TRBD1 TGTGCCAGCAGCGTAGGCGCTCCAGGGGGATACGAGCAGTACTTC CASSVGAPGGYEQYF
once TRBJ2-1 TRBV19 . TGTGCCAGTAGTAGTTTCTCCTACAATGAGCAGTTCTTC CASSSFSYNEQFF
. TRBJ2-5 TRBV28 TRBD2 TGTGCCAGCAGTTTTTCCAGCGGGAGTGTTTGGGTCCAAGAGACCCAGTACTTC CASSFSSGSVWVQETQYF
. TRBJ2-1 TRBV27 TRBD1 TGTGCCAGCAGTGCTACCCGGGACAGGGTTTACAATGAGCAGTTCTTC CASSATRDRVYNEQFF
. TRBJ1-2 TRBV6-5 . TGTGCCAGCAGTTATTCGGACGAGGGGGGCTACACCTTC CASSYSDEGGYTF
. TRBJ1-2 TRBV13 TRBD1 TGTGCCAGCAGCTTAGGCAATACAGGGGGATATTATGGCTACACCTTC CASSLGNTGGYYGYTF
. TRBJ2-4 TRBV14 . TGTGCCAGCAGCCATCCCGACTACTTAAACATTCAGTACTTC CASSHPDYLNIQYF
once TRBJ1-4 TRBV28 . TGTGCCAGCAGTTTAGGACTCATGGGGGATGCTAATGAAAAACTGTTTTTT CASSLGLMGDANEKLFF
. TRBJ2-2 TRBV23-1 . TGCGCCAGCAGCCCCCAGAGGAGGGGAGGCGGGGAGCTGTTTTTT CASSPQRRGGGELFF
. TRBJ1-1 TRBV7-9 TRBD1 TGTGCCAGCAGCCAGGGGGGCAGCGGCACTGAAGCTTTCTTT CASSQGGSGTEAFF
. TRBJ2-7 TRBV4-1 . TGCGCCAGCAGCCCAGGGGGAGGAAGCTCCTACGAGCAGTACTTC CASSPGGGSSYEQYF
. TRBJ1-4 TRBV18 . TGTGCCAGCTCCCCCGACGGACGAAAGAATGAAAAACTGTTTTTT CASSPDGRKNEKLFF
. TRBJ2-1 TRBV10-2 . TGCGCCAGCAGTGCACGGGGTAGGGATGAGCAGTTCTTC CASSARGRDEQFF